What follows are 7 T cell receptor beta chains derived from one specimen sequenced in a study of CD8 T cells in ankylosing spondylitis. Study-wide points: Seemingly distinctive of ankylosing spondylitis blood was a TCR beta motif formed by eight highly homologous variants.

Each CDR3 protein gets one entry after TCRdb re-called the 5' RACE reads with MiXCR. The sample shows hundreds of thousands of distinct CDR3 sequences, over 9.5% of them seen only once. What these receptors recognize is not known. The specimen was blood, either unsorted or a sorted T cell fraction (not recorded which). These receptor sequences come from a male donor with ankylosing spondylitis.

This clonotype has only a few counts. The rearrangement joins TRBV5-1 to TRBJ2-5; no reliable D call. The CDR3 covers 14 residues. Germline V gene data show CDR1 as SGHRS and CDR2 as YFSETQ. V lost 4 bases and J lost 3, with 13 bases in between. CDR3 amino acids: CASSPLRGEETQYF. The CDR3 DNA sequence: TGCGCCAGCAGCCCTCTTAGAGGTGAAGAGACCCAGTACTTC.

As to this clonotype: An end of the junction differs from the germline gene, which may be a read error. The J gene is TRBJ2-5, the V gene TRBV7-7; unclear D gene. The CDR3 is 13 amino acids. Germline assignment: CDR1 SSHAT and CDR2 FNYEAQ (reference sequence). CDR3 in amino acids: CASSHLGQETQYF. CDR3 nucleotides: TGTGCTAGCAGCCACTTAGGGCAAGAGACCCAGTACTTC.

This clonotype has just a few counts. This chain connects TRBV10-3 to TRBJ2-1; D may match TRBD1 or TRBD2 (5 bases each). From germline, CDR1 is ENHRY and CDR2 SYGVKD. The V gene lost 5 bases and the J gene lost 4 bases, with 15 bases spanning the gap. This CDR3 comprises 15 residues. CDR3 nucleotides: TGTGCCATCAGTTCCTTGGGGACGGAATACAATGAGCAGTTCTTC. The encoded protein is CAISSLGTEYNEQFF.

This clonotype has at least ten counts. The J gene is TRBJ2-1, the V gene TRBV29-1, with TRBD2 as a possible D gene (5 bases). Germline V gives CDR1 SQVTM, CDR2 ANQGSEA. Trimming pared 8 bases from V and 9 bases from J, leaving 20 bases between. There are 13 residues in the CDR3. The CDR3 DNA follows: TGCAGCTCCCCTGCACTCGGGGATCGTGAGCAGTTCTTC. Protein sequence: CSSPALGDREQFF.

In its sample, this clonotype was seen a few times. This chain connects TRBV5-1 to TRBJ1-6; D possibly corresponds to TRBD1 (6 bases). The CDR3 extends over 14 amino acids. CDR1 and CDR2 (germline): SGHRS, YFSETQ. Between the trimmed V and J ends, which lost 4 bases and 6 bases, there was a span of 11 bases. The CDR3 DNA reads TGCGCCAGCAGCACGGGACAACTTAATTCACCCCTCCACTTT. This codes for CASSTGQLNSPLHF.

This clonotype showed up many times. This chain uses TRBV29-1 with TRBJ1-1; D perhaps matches TRBD1 (5 bases). V was pared by 5 bases and J by 1 base, with 14 bases between. This CDR3 is 14 amino acids long. CDR1 and CDR2 from the germline V gene are SQVTM and ANQGSEA. The CDR3 DNA is TGCAGCGTTTGTCCGGGACCTTGGAACACTGAAGCTTTCTTT. Protein product: CSVCPGPWNTEAFF.

The V call is TRBV6-2 or TRBV6-3, the J call TRBJ2-1; D uncertain. CDR3 length: 15 amino acids. Germline assignment: CDR1 MNHEY and CDR2 SVGEGT. Trimming took off 4 bases at V and 2 bases at J, with 12 bases between the two ends. CDR3 DNA: TGTGCCAGCAGTTTGGACGTTCTTACCTACAATGAGCAGTTCTTC. This gives the protein CASSLDVLTYNEQFF.